These T cell receptor beta chains were read from a single sample in a study of T cell repertoires in cytomegalovirus infection. These receptors lack a known antigen. TCRdb passed the reads through MiXCR, listing each CDR3 protein once. This repertoire shows roughly 68,000 distinct CDR3 sequences, approximately 22% found once; its top ten account for roughly 80%. Sequenced input: PBMCs, sequenced either directly or after in vitro stimulation (not recorded which). These receptors were taken from a human donor in good health (CMV status not recorded). Some clones in this sample may be carry-over from other donors' samples. The CDR3 runs from the conserved cysteine through the conserved F or W. Each record gives: V gene, CDR3 protein.

v_gene: TRBV19
CDR3aa: CASSIPPRIRDKNIQYF

v_gene: TRBV12-3/TRBV12-4
CDR3aa: CASSLQPRSYNEQFF

v_gene: TRBV5-1
CDR3aa: CASSSGQIPGYTF

v_gene: TRBV7-6
CDR3aa: CASSTSGGSGSPLHF

v_gene: TRBV12-3/TRBV12-4
CDR3aa: CASSFGGNTEAFF

v_gene: TRBV11-3
CDR3aa: CASSPRTKSMNTEAFF

v_gene: TRBV7-2
CDR3aa: CASSPRSSEKLFF

v_gene: TRBV30
CDR3aa: CAWSTTGRSNQPQHF

v_gene: TRBV18
CDR3aa: CASSTMLSSGANVLTF

v_gene: TRBV4-3
CDR3aa: CASSQDKAGGVREEKLFF

v_gene: TRBV7-9
CDR3aa: CASSLFMNTEAFF

v_gene: TRBV7-9
CDR3aa: CASIFNTQYF

v_gene: TRBV12-5
CDR3aa: CASGSLAGETYNEQFF

v_gene: TRBV9
CDR3aa: CASSGTSRHTDTQYF

v_gene: TRBV7-9
CDR3aa: CANSRLAGDEQYF

v_gene: TRBV4-1
CDR3aa: CASSPPGGAALRSEQFF

v_gene: TRBV6-6
CDR3aa: CASSANDLGTLLFF

v_gene: TRBV9
CDR3aa: CASSALHGGGTEAFF

v_gene: TRBV7-2
CDR3aa: CATALAGPMRQYF

v_gene: TRBV7-2
CDR3aa: CASSLSGWTGGNSPLHF

v_gene: TRBV6-5
CDR3aa: CASSFRDRGSEQYF

v_gene: TRBV7-3
CDR3aa: CASSRRATDTQYF